The 21 T cell receptor beta chains in this list originate from one sample, sequenced in a study of OX40 agonist ivuxolimab in advanced cancers. The protocol was immunoSEQ multiplex PCR, while the TCRdb copy is restricted to in-frame clones and leaves out a portion. The sample yields over 65,000 clones, about four fifths seen once. The sample consisted of CD4+ or CD8+ T cells sorted from blood, taken in a trial of the OX40 agonist ivuxolimab. These TCRs come from an adult with an advanced solid tumor such as melanoma, head and neck, liver or kidney cancer.

CDR3 protein: CATSRDPTPDTQYF. CDR3 DNA: TGTGCCACCAGCAGAGATCCAACCCCGGATACGCAGTATTTT. The V gene is TRBV15, the J gene TRBJ2-3; no definite D call. Trimming pared 0 bases from V and 6 bases from J, leaving 10 bases between. Germline CDR1 LNHNV, CDR2 YYDKDF (reference sequence). The CDR3 is made up of 14 amino acids.

This sequence joins TRBV13 and TRBJ1-5; D is uncertain. Trimming stripped 5 bases from V and 2 bases from J, with 7 bases between. The germline CDR1 and CDR2 sequences are PRHDT and FYEKMQ (reference sequence). This CDR3 is built from 13 residues. In nucleotides, the CDR3 is TGTGCCAGCAGCCGACGGGGCAATCAGCCCCAGCATTTT. This codes for CASSRRGNQPQHF.

This clone appeared once. This chain uses TRBV7-9 with TRBJ2-3; 8 nucleotides line up with TRBD1. J was trimmed by 0 bases and V by 5 bases; bases with no gene match: 4. The CDR3 covers 15 residues. Germline lookup yields CDR1 SEHNR and CDR2 FQNEAQ (reference sequence). The CDR3 nucleotides are TGTGCCAGCAGCACACAGGGGGGTAGCACAGATACGCAGTATTTT. It encodes CASSTQGGSTDTQYF.

This clone was detected a few times. V and J are TRBV2 and TRBJ2-2; 7 bases align to TRBD2. This CDR3 comprises 14 residues. Germline V gene lookup returns CDR1 SNHLY and CDR2 FYNNEI. J lost 4 bases, V lost 7 bases, and 6 bases had no gene match. The CDR3 is CASIPAGITGELFF. The DNA of the CDR3 is TGTGCCAGCATTCCAGCGGGGATCACCGGGGAGCTGTTTTTT.

DNA for the CDR3: TGTGCCAGTAGTAACCCATACCGGGGACAACGGGCCAGCGGCTACACCTTC. This translates into CASSNPYRGQRASGYTF. This rearrangement joins TRBV19 to TRBJ1-2, with a tentative D call TRBD1 (6 bases). The V and J ends lost 4 bases and 8 bases respectively, with 26 bases between them. The CDR3 length is 17 residues. Germline CDR1 is LNHDA and CDR2 is SQIVND (reference sequence).

V and J are TRBV28 and TRBJ2-1, with TRBD1 identical over 7 bases. CDR3 length equals 16 residues. Trimming at V came to 2 bases and at J to 2 bases, leaving 6 bases not matched to a gene. Germline CDR1 MDHEN, CDR2 SYDVKM. This CDR3 is CASSLPAQGAYNEQFF. CDR3 bases: TGTGCCAGCAGTTTACCCGCCCAGGGGGCCTACAATGAGCAGTTCTTC. Variable domain in full (rest from reference TRBV28 and TRBJ2-1): DVKVTQSSRYLVKRTGEKVFLECVQDMDHENMFWYRQDPGLGLRLIYFSYDVKMKEKGDIPEGYSVSREKKERFSLILESASTNQTSMYLCASSLPAQGAYNEQFFGPGTRLTVL.

This sequence joins TRBV29-1 and TRBJ2-5; perhaps TRBD1 as D (5 bases). Looked up from germline, CDR1 is SQVTM and CDR2 is ANQGSEA. The V end was cut by 6 bases, the J end by 5 bases, with 16 bases between. The CDR3 runs 13 residues. CDR3 region: CSVEMGPWETQYF. CDR3 DNA: TGCAGCGTCGAAATGGGGCCCTGGGAGACCCAGTACTTC.

The chain carries TRBV7-9 and TRBJ2-1, with D perhaps assigned TRBD1 or TRBD2 (5 bases each). V lost 4 bases to trimming and J lost 9 bases, with 16 bases between them. The CDR3 extends over 14 amino acids. Per germline, CDR1 SEHNR and CDR2 FQNEAQ (reference sequence). CDR3: CASSSISGPGEQFF. DNA for the CDR3: TGTGCCAGCAGCTCCATCTCGGGACCGGGTGAGCAGTTCTTC.

The V gene is TRBV4-3, the J gene TRBJ1-5, with D maybe TRBD1 (6 bases). From germline, CDR1 is LGHNA and CDR2 YSLEER. Trimming pared 0 bases from V and 1 base from J, leaving 28 bases between. The CDR3 covers 22 residues. CDR3 residues: CASSQEMTPGGQPEPSNQPQHF. Here the CDR3 DNA reads TGCGCCAGCAGCCAAGAAATGACGCCCGGAGGACAGCCGGAGCCGAGCAATCAGCCCCAGCATTTT.

V and J are TRBV28 and TRBJ2-5; D call uncertain. The V gene's germline CDR1 is MDHEN and CDR2 SYDVKM. The CDR3 has 14 residues. The ends were cut back, 3 bases at V and 6 bases at J, with 14 bases in the middle. Written as DNA, the CDR3 is TGTGCCAGCAGTTTTGTTGGCATATCAAAGACCCAGTACTTC. This encodes CASSFVGISKTQYF.

The V gene is TRBV6-6, the J gene TRBJ1-2, with TRBD1 identical over 8 bases. V lost 5 bases and J lost 8; bases outside the gene matches: 7. Germline CDR1 and CDR2: MNHNY and SVGAGI (reference sequence). The CDR3 is 13 amino acids. The CDR3 protein is CASSGGTGSGYTF. CDR3 sequence (DNA): TGTGCCAGCAGTGGGGGGACAGGTAGCGGCTACACCTTC.

The chain joins TRBV28 to TRBJ1-2; D may be TRBD1 (5 bases). V lost 4 bases and J lost 8, with 14 bases in between. This CDR3 is built from 13 residues. Germline values: CDR1 MDHEN, CDR2 SYDVKM. The CDR3 reads CASSSRTRGGYTF. The CDR3 bases are TGTGCCAGCAGTTCCCGGACACGGGGCGGCTACACCTTC.

This chain joins TRBV5-1 and TRBJ2-7; D is tentatively TRBD1 or TRBD2 (5 bases each). V was clipped by 2 bases and J by 3 bases, with 12 bases between them. Looked up from germline, CDR1 is SGHRS and CDR2 is YFSETQ. The CDR3 covers 14 residues. Written as DNA, the CDR3 is TGCGCCAGCAGCTTCCGGGACGGTCACTACGAGCAGTACTTC. Its protein product is CASSFRDGHYEQYF.

The rearrangement uses TRBV5-4 and TRBJ2-1; 9 bases agree with TRBD2. The CDR3 consists of 17 residues. The V and J ends lost 1 base and 8 bases, in that order; junction bases with no gene match: 13. Per the germline V gene, CDR1 is SGHNT and CDR2 is YYREEE (reference sequence). The CDR3 nucleotides read TGTGCCAGCAGCTTGTATCGGACTAGCGACAGAGTGGATGAGCAGTTCTTC. It codes for CASSLYRTSDRVDEQFF.

This sequence joins TRBV5-5 and TRBJ2-4, with TRBD2 matching 10 bases. With 2 bases clipped from V and 9 bases from J, the junction kept 8 bases outside the gene matches. Germline CDR1 and CDR2: SGHKS and YYEKEE (reference sequence). The CDR3 runs to 15 residues. The CDR3 DNA sequence: TGTGCCAGCAGCTTAGGCACTAGCGGGGTTAGCATTCAGTACTTC. Protein product: CASSLGTSGVSIQYF.

V usage is TRBV7-3 and J usage is TRBJ2-2, with 10 bases fitting TRBD2. This CDR3 has 17 amino acids. The trim removed 5 bases at V and 3 bases at J, leaving 9 bases unmatched. In germline, CDR1 is SGHTA, CDR2 FQGTGA. CDR3 in DNA: TGTGCCAGCAGCCGCGGGACTAGCGACCTCTACACCGGGGAGCTGTTTTTT. It encodes CASSRGTSDLYTGELFF.

The chain uses TRBV9 and TRBJ1-1, with a weak D call TRBD1 (5 bases). This CDR3 contains 15 residues. Trimming removed 6 bases at V and 0 bases at J, with 15 bases between. Germline V CDR1 and CDR2: SGDLS, YYNGEE. The DNA for the CDR3 is TGTGCCAGCACCCAGGGATATAGAGTGAACACTGAAGCTTTCTTT. Translated, it gives CASTQGYRVNTEAFF.

The gene calls are TRBV4-3 and TRBJ1-4; D perhaps matches TRBD1 (5 bases). V dropped 0 bases and J dropped 1 base, with 9 bases sitting between them. Germline V gene sequence: CDR1 LGHNA, CDR2 YSLEER. This CDR3 is 16 amino acids long. CDR3 protein: CASSQDRGVTNEKLFF. CDR3 bases: TGCGCCAGCAGCCAAGATCGGGGGGTAACTAATGAAAAACTGTTTTTT.

The V gene is TRBV11-2, the J gene TRBJ2-7, with no clear D. The V end was cut by 5 bases, the J end by 2 bases, with 7 bases between. The CDR3 runs 12 residues. Per the germline V gene, CDR1 is SGHAT and CDR2 is FQNNGV. The CDR3 sequence: CASSPRAYEQYF. The CDR3 coding sequence is TGTGCCAGCAGCCCCCGGGCCTACGAGCAGTACTTC. Variable domain in full (rest from reference TRBV11-2 and TRBJ2-7): EAGVAQSPRYKIIEKRQSVAFWCNPISGHATLYWYQQILGQGPKLLIQFQNNGVVDDSQLPKDRFSAERLKGVDSTLKIQPAKLEDSAVYLCASSPRAYEQYFGPGTRLTVT.

The V and J genes are TRBV10-1 and TRBJ2-4, with unresolved D. This CDR3 region has 16 residues. V lost 0 bases and J 7 bases, leaving 16 bases between the germline ends. Germline CDR1 reads WNHNN; CDR2 reads SYGVQD (reference sequence). The CDR3 protein is CASSESSRNPGNIQYF. In DNA, the CDR3 is TGCGCCAGCAGTGAGTCGAGCAGGAACCCCGGGAACATTCAGTACTTC.

The V gene is TRBV19, the J gene TRBJ2-2; 10 nucleotides line up with TRBD2. The V segment lost 6 bases and the J segment 7 bases; nucleotides outside the gene matches: 5. Looked up from germline, CDR1 is LNHDA and CDR2 is SQIVND (reference sequence). The CDR3 runs 14 residues. Here the CDR3 DNA reads TGTGCCAGTAGACAGCGGGAGGGCCTCGGGGAGCTGTTTTTT. This encodes CASRQREGLGELFF.